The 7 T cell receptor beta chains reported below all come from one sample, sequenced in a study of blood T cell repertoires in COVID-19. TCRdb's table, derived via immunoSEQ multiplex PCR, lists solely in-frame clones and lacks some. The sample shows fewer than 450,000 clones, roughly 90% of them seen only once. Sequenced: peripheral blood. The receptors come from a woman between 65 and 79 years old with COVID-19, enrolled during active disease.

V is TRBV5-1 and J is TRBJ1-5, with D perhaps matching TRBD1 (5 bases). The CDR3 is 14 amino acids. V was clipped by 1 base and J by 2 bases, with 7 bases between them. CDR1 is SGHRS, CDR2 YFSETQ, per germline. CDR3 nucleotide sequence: TGCGCCAGCAGCTTGTGGGGGGGCAATCAGCCCCAGCATTTT. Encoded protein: CASSLWGGNQPQHF.

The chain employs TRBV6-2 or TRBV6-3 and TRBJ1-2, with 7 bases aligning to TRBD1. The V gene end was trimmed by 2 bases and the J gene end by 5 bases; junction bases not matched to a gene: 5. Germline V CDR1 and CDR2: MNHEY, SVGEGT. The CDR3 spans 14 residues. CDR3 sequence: CASSYGGTAYGYTF. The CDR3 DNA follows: TGTGCCAGCAGTTACGGGGGGACAGCTTATGGCTACACCTTC.

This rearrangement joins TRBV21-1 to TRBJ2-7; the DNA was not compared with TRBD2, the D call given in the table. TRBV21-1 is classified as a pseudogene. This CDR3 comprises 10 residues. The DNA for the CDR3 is TGTGCCAGCAGACTCTGGGAGCAGTACTTC. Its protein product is CASRLWEQYF.

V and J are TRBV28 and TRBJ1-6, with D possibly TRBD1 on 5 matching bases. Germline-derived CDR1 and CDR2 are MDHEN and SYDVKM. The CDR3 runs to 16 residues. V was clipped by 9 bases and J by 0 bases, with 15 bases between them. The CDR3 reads CASRQNFVSYNSPLHF. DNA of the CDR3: TGTGCCAGTCGACAGAATTTTGTCTCCTATAATTCACCCCTCCACTTT.

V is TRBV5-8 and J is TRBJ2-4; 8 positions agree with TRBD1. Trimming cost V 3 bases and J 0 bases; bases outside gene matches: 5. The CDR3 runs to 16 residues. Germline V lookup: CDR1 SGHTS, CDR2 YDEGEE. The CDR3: CASSYNRGVAKNIQYF. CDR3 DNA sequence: TGTGCCAGCAGCTATAACAGGGGGGTAGCCAAAAACATTCAGTACTTC. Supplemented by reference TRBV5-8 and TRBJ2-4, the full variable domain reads EAGVTQSPTHLIKTRGQQATLRCSPISGHTSVYWYQQALGLGLQFLLWYDEGEERNRGNFPPRFSGRQFPNYSSELNVNALELEDSALYLCASSYNRGVAKNIQYFGAGTRLSVL.

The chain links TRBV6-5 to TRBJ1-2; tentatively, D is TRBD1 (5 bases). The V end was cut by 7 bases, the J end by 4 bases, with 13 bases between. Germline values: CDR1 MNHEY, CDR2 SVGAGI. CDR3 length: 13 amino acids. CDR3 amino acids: CASTSGGGYGYTF. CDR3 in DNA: TGTGCCAGCACCTCGGGGGGGGGCTATGGCTACACCTTC.

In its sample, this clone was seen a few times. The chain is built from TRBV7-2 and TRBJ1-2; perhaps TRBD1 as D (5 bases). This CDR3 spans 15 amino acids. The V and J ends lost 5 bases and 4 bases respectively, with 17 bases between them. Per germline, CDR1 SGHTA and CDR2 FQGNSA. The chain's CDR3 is CASSPLPQGSYGYTF. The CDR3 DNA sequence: TGTGCCAGCAGCCCCTTGCCCCAGGGAAGCTATGGCTACACCTTC.